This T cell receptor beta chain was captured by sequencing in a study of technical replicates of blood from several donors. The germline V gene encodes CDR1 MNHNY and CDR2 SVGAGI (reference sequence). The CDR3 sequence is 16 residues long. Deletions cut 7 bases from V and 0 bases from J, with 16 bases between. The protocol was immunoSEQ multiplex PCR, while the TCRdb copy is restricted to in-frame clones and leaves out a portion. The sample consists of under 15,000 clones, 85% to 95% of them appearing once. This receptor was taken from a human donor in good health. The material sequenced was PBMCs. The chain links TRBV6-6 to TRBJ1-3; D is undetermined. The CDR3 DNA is TGTGCCAGCACCGCGGGCGGTACAAACTCTGGAAACACCATATATTTT. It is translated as CASTAGGTNSGNTIYF.